The 27 T cell receptor beta chains presented below share a single source sample, sequenced in a study of neoadjuvant anti-PD-1 for oral cavity cancer. Sequenced by immunoSEQ multiplex PCR; TCRdb stores in-frame clones only, minus some. Of 60,000 to 80,000 clones in the sample, around four fifths were seen once. This sample comprised PBMCs, obtained before nivolumab (anti-PD-1) treatment. These receptors came from a person aged 35-79 years with oral cavity squamous cell carcinoma.

This clone has a handful of counts. The chain has TRBV5-6 and TRBJ1-2; D unclear. CDR1 is SGHDT and CDR2 is YYEEEE in the germline V gene. V lost 2 bases, J lost 0 bases, and 8 bases lay in between. The CDR3 has 14 amino acids. CDR3 region: CASSLAHPNYGYTF. CDR3 coding DNA: TGTGCCAGCAGCTTAGCACATCCTAACTATGGCTACACCTTC.

CDR3 region: CASSLGGPYEQYF. Written as DNA, the CDR3 is TGTGCCAGCAGTTTAGGGGGGCCCTACGAGCAGTACTTC. The V call is TRBV27, the J call TRBJ2-7; D possibly matches TRBD1 or TRBD2 (6 bases each). The V end was cut by 2 bases, the J end by 2 bases, with 7 bases between. Germline V gene lookup returns CDR1 MNHEY and CDR2 SMNVEV (reference sequence). The CDR3 has 13 residues.

Only a few counts were recorded for this clone. J is TRBJ1-1 and V is TRBV29-1, with 7 bases identical to TRBD1. The germline gives CDR1 SQVTM, CDR2 ANQGSEA. The CDR3 spans 13 residues. V was clipped by 5 bases and J by 5 bases; unmatched bases: 8. The CDR3 coding sequence is TGCAGCGTTCACAGGGGTAAGACTACTGAAGCTTTCTTT. Its translation is CSVHRGKTTEAFF.

This chain joins TRBV12-5 and TRBJ2-1; 11 positions match TRBD2. V trimming: 4 bases; J trimming: 5 bases; junction bases outside the gene matches: 4. CDR1 is LGHNT and CDR2 is FRNRAP in the germline V gene. CDR3 length equals 15 residues. CDR3 coding DNA: TGTGCTAGTGGTTGGGGACTAGCGGCTAACAATGAGCAGTTCTTC. It encodes CASGWGLAANNEQFF.

The J gene is TRBJ2-1, the V gene TRBV5-5, with 7 bases aligning to TRBD2. The length of the CDR3 is 18 residues. Germline lookup yields CDR1 SGHKS and CDR2 YYEKEE (reference sequence). V gave up 0 bases and J gave up 6 bases; unmatched junction bases: 15. CDR3 nucleotides: TGTGCCAGCAGCTTGGCCAAATCCACAGGACTAGATTCCAATGAGCAGTTCTTC. Amino acids: CASSLAKSTGLDSNEQFF.

This clone turned up a few times. The chain combines TRBV7-9 with TRBJ2-3; possible D gene TRBD2, 6 bases. Germline CDR1 is SEHNR and CDR2 is FQNEAQ (reference sequence). Between the trimmed V and J ends, which lost 3 bases and 1 base, there was a span of 8 bases. The CDR3 is made up of 14 amino acids. This CDR3 is CASSFSSGTDTQYF. The DNA for the CDR3 is TGTGCCAGCAGCTTTTCTAGCGGCACAGATACGCAGTATTTT.

This clone was recorded only once. The chain has TRBV4-2 and TRBJ1-3; unclear D gene. Per the germline V gene, CDR1 is LGHNA and CDR2 is YNFKEQ. V was clipped by 2 bases and J by 7 bases, with 15 bases between them. CDR3 length equals 15 residues. The CDR3 loop reads CASSQSRVAANTIYF. In DNA, the CDR3 is TGTGCCAGCAGCCAATCCCGCGTCGCCGCTAACACCATATATTTT.

This rearrangement joins TRBV2 to TRBJ1-1; TRBD1 matches 7 bases. CDR1 is SNHLY, CDR2 FYNNEI, per germline. Unmatched junction bases numbered 3, after V lost 1 base and J lost 1 base. The CDR3 sequence is 15 residues long. The CDR3 bases are TGTGCCAGCAGTGAAGGAGGGGGCCCGAACACTGAAGCTTTCTTT. It translates to CASSEGGGPNTEAFF.

The rearrangement links TRBV30 to TRBJ1-1; D perhaps matches TRBD1 (5 bases). CDR1 and CDR2 (germline): GTSNPN, SVGIG (reference sequence). The CDR3 runs 16 residues. V was shortened by 2 bases and J by 0 bases, with 16 bases between the two germline ends. In nucleotides, the CDR3 is TGTGCCTGGAGTCCTAGACTGGGACGGATGAACACTGAAGCTTTCTTT. Encoded protein: CAWSPRLGRMNTEAFF. Full variable domain (missing parts from reference TRBV30 and TRBJ1-1): SQTIHQWPATLVQPVGSPLSLECTVEGTSNPNLYWYRQAAGRGLQLLFYSVGIGQISSEVPQNLSASRPQDRQFILSSKKLLLSDSGFYLCAWSPRLGRMNTEAFFGQGTRLTVV.

V usage is TRBV14 and J usage is TRBJ2-3, with D hard to call. V gave up 5 bases and J gave up 0 bases, with 12 bases separating them. Germline V gene sequence: CDR1 SGHDN, CDR2 FVKESK. The CDR3 loop spans 15 amino acids. CDR3 loop: CASSAVPFSTDTQYF. CDR3 nucleotides: TGTGCCAGCAGCGCGGTCCCGTTTAGCACAGATACGCAGTATTTT.

The V call is TRBV19, the J call TRBJ2-3, with D possibly being TRBD1 (5 bases). Germline values: CDR1 LNHDA, CDR2 SQIVND (reference sequence). CDR3 length: 16 residues. Deletions cut 4 bases from V and 3 bases from J, with 17 bases between. CDR3 nucleotide sequence: TGTGCCAGTAGTAGGGATCCAGGGTTAGGGACAGATACGCAGTATTTT. Translating gives CASSRDPGLGTDTQYF.

The rearrangement joins TRBV11-2 to TRBJ2-7, with D perhaps TRBD1 or TRBD2 (5 bases each). The CDR3 is made up of 14 amino acids. V shed 1 base and J shed 2 bases, with 9 bases lying between them. Germline V gene sequence: CDR1 SGHAT, CDR2 FQNNGV. The CDR3 loop reads CASSLAGAPYEQYF. CDR3 nucleotide sequence: TGTGCCAGCAGCTTAGCCGGGGCGCCCTACGAGCAGTACTTC.

The chain joins TRBV7-6 to TRBJ2-1; 13 bases line up with TRBD2. This CDR3 spans 15 amino acids. Germline CDR1 and CDR2: SGHVS and FNYEAQ. J gave up 14 bases and V 5 bases, and 12 bases lay outside the gene matches. The CDR3 sequence is CASSPTLLAGGPEFF. In nucleotides, the CDR3 is TGTGCCAGCAGCCCTACGCTACTAGCGGGAGGGCCAGAGTTCTTC.

This clone showed up just once. The chain recombines TRBV15 with TRBJ1-4, with D possibly being TRBD1 (5 bases). Trimming removed 0 bases at V and 5 bases at J, with 10 bases between. CDR3 size: 15 residues. Germline lookup yields CDR1 LNHNV and CDR2 YYDKDF (reference sequence). In DNA form, the CDR3 reads TGTGCCACCAGCAGAGATCGGGGCTTCAATGAAAAACTGTTTTTT. Its protein is CATSRDRGFNEKLFF.

This chain uses TRBV5-1 with TRBJ2-5; 7 nucleotides line up with TRBD1. Germline V gene lookup returns CDR1 SGHRS and CDR2 YFSETQ. The junction had 8 bases not matched to a gene; V was cut back by 4 bases and J by 5 bases. The CDR3 covers 14 residues. The CDR3 spells CASSQGTAGETQYF. In nucleotides, the CDR3 is TGCGCCAGCAGCCAGGGGACAGCCGGGGAGACCCAGTACTTC. Full variable domain (outside the CDR3, taken from reference TRBV5-1 and TRBJ2-5): KAGVTQTPRYLIKTRGQQVTLSCSPISGHRSVSWYQQTPGQGLQFLFEYFSETQRNKGNFPGRFSGRQFSNSRSEMNVSTLELGDSALYLCASSQGTAGETQYFGPGTRLLVL.

This clone was detected once. The chain uses TRBV6-1 and TRBJ2-1; TRBD1 is a possible D gene (6 bases). CDR3 length: 13 residues. V was clipped by 7 bases and J by 4 bases, with 11 bases between them. Germline lookup yields CDR1 MNHNS and CDR2 SASEGT. Here the CDR3 reads CASILRGYNEQFF. The CDR3, as DNA: TGTGCCAGCATCCTCAGGGGATACAATGAGCAGTTCTTC.

The V gene is TRBV4-1, the J gene TRBJ1-4; the match to TRBD1 covers 9 bases. CDR3 length equals 15 residues. Germline-derived CDR1 and CDR2 are MGHRA and YSYEKL. V lost 4 bases, J lost 2 bases, and 2 bases stayed unmatched. CDR3 nucleotide sequence: TGCGCCAGCAGCCTTGGGACAGGGACTAATGAAAAACTGTTTTTT. Amino acid sequence: CASSLGTGTNEKLFF.

The rearrangement uses TRBV7-3 and TRBJ1-1; possibly TRBD1 for D (6 bases). The V end was cut by 5 bases, the J end by 3 bases, with 10 bases between. The CDR3 contains 13 residues. Per germline, CDR1 SGHTA and CDR2 FQGTGA. In DNA, the CDR3 is TGTGCCAGCAGCCCAAACAGGGACACTGAAGCTTTCTTT. This encodes CASSPNRDTEAFF.

The CDR3: CASSSGLAATDTQYF. CDR3 DNA: TGTGCCAGCAGCTCGGGACTAGCGGCTACAGATACGCAGTATTTT. The V gene is TRBV5-4, the J gene TRBJ2-3; 11 nucleotides agree with TRBD2. The CDR3 runs to 15 residues. CDR1 SGHNT and CDR2 YYREEE come from the germline V gene (reference sequence). The J segment lost 3 bases and the V segment lost 3 bases, leaving 3 bases of the junction unmatched.

The rearrangement links TRBV5-1 to TRBJ1-1; TRBD1 might be the D (5 bases). The V and J ends lost 6 bases and 4 bases respectively, with 16 bases between them. The CDR3 is 14 residues long. Per the germline V gene, CDR1 is SGHRS and CDR2 is YFSETQ. The CDR3 loop reads CASTLGRGATEAFF. The CDR3 region has the DNA TGCGCCAGCACCCTTGGCCGGGGCGCCACTGAAGCTTTCTTT.

This rearrangement joins TRBV28 to TRBJ2-3, with 9 nucleotides matching TRBD2. V lost 5 bases to trimming and J lost 2 bases; unmatched junction nucleotides: 2. Germline-derived CDR1 and CDR2 are MDHEN and SYDVKM. The CDR3 runs 14 residues. The CDR3 loop reads CASSLAGSTDTQYF. The CDR3 DNA sequence: TGTGCCAGCAGTCTAGCGGGATCCACAGATACGCAGTATTTT.

The V and J genes are TRBV2 and TRBJ2-1; D is perhaps TRBD1 or TRBD2 (7 bases each). CDR1 is SNHLY and CDR2 is FYNNEI in the germline V gene. The CDR3 extends over 12 amino acids. With 10 bases removed from V and 8 bases from J, the gap between germline ends came to 15 bases. For the CDR3, the DNA is TGTGCCACCCAGGGGGGGGGCCATGAGCAGTTCTTC. This sequence encodes CATQGGGHEQFF.

This chain links TRBV27 with TRBJ2-3; TRBD1 might be the D (6 bases). Germline assignment: CDR1 MNHEY and CDR2 SMNVEV (reference sequence). This CDR3 is 16 amino acids long. V dropped 2 bases and J dropped 2 bases, with 14 bases sitting between them. The CDR3 loop is CASSLNRAGNTDTQYF. The CDR3 nucleotides read TGTGCCAGCAGTTTAAACAGGGCGGGTAACACAGATACGCAGTATTTT.

This clone was picked up a small number of times. The chain is built from TRBV27 and TRBJ2-5; no reliable D call. Trimming pared 5 bases from V and 7 bases from J, leaving 17 bases between. The CDR3 contains 14 residues. Germline-derived CDR1 and CDR2 are MNHEY and SMNVEV (reference sequence). CDR3 coding DNA: TGTGCCAGCAGTCCCCGGTTCCATCTGGGGACCCAGTACTTC. Its translation: CASSPRFHLGTQYF.

The chain has TRBV10-3 and TRBJ2-1, with TRBD1 identical over 9 bases. V was pared by 8 bases and J by 5 bases, with 10 bases of the junction left unmatched. The length of the CDR3 is 15 residues. CDR1 and CDR2 (germline): ENHRY, SYGVKD. The CDR3 bases are TGTGCCATCGGTTCGACAGGGGGGAGGAACAATGAGCAGTTCTTC. Amino acid sequence: CAIGSTGGRNNEQFF.

A note on this clone: The same CDR3 can be traced to other DNA sequences in this sample. V usage is TRBV6-6 and J usage is TRBJ1-1; no definite D call. V lost 4 bases and J lost 6, with 9 bases in between. This CDR3 region has 12 residues. Germline CDR1 and CDR2: MNHNY and SVGAGI (reference sequence). The CDR3 sequence is CASSSPGAEAFF. CDR3 nucleotides: TGTGCCAGCAGTTCCCCGGGAGCTGAAGCTTTCTTT.

The chain recombines TRBV4-1 with TRBJ2-5; D ambiguous. Trimming left V 3 bases short and J 3 bases short, with 8 bases between. This CDR3 has 13 amino acids. Germline V gene lookup returns CDR1 MGHRA and CDR2 YSYEKL. This chain's CDR3 is CASSQDVEETQYF. The DNA for the CDR3 is TGCGCCAGCAGCCAGGACGTGGAAGAGACCCAGTACTTC.